These 22 T cell receptor beta chains originate from one sample sequenced in a study of T cell responses to AZD1222 COVID-19 vaccine. Assay used: immunoSEQ multiplex PCR; TCRdb lists only in-frame clones, some missing. The sample comprises more than 95,000 clones, around 89% of which are singletons, and roughly 11% rests with the top ten. This specimen consisted of peripheral blood, obtained on day 0 of MenACWY control vaccination. These receptors were obtained from an adult in good health.

The sample holds one count of this clone. J is TRBJ2-5 and V is TRBV7-2, with D unclear. CDR3 length: 17 residues. Germline V gene lookup returns CDR1 SGHTA and CDR2 FQGNSA. V lost 1 base and J 5 bases, leaving 20 bases between the germline ends. The CDR3 loop is CASSLVTGRGVTETQYF. Written as DNA, the CDR3 is TGTGCCAGCAGCTTAGTCACCGGACGTGGGGTAACGGAGACCCAGTACTTC. Using reference TRBV7-2 and TRBJ2-5 for the parts outside the CDR3, the full variable domain is GAGVSQSPSNKVTEKGKDVELRCDPISGHTALYWYRQSLGQGLEFLIYFQGNSAPDKSGLPSDRFSAERTGGSVSTLTIQRTQQEDSAVYLCASSLVTGRGVTETQYFGPGTRLLVL.

The rearrangement links TRBV9 to TRBJ2-7; 11 positions match TRBD2. The trim removed 0 bases at V and 4 bases at J, leaving 3 bases unmatched. Germline V gives CDR1 SGDLS, CDR2 YYNGEE. CDR3 size: 15 residues. Here the CDR3 reads CASSVATSGRYEQYF. CDR3 nucleotides: TGTGCCAGCAGCGTAGCAACTAGCGGGAGATACGAGCAGTACTTC.

J is TRBJ1-1 and V is TRBV19; D ambiguous. Trimming cost V 4 bases and J 5 bases, with 14 bases left between them. The CDR3 contains 14 residues. The V gene's germline CDR1 is LNHDA and CDR2 SQIVND (reference sequence). DNA for the CDR3: TGTGCCAGTAGTAATCGAGGGTTGCGGACTGAAGCTTTCTTT. It codes for CASSNRGLRTEAFF.

The rearrangement joins TRBV6-6 to TRBJ2-7, with 8 bases fitting TRBD2. Germline assignment: CDR1 MNHNY and CDR2 SVGAGI (reference sequence). The J segment lost 2 bases and the V segment lost 6 bases, leaving 21 bases of the junction unmatched. The CDR3 sequence is 19 residues long. The CDR3 DNA follows: TGTGCCAGCAGCAACTATTTTCCTCGTAGCGGGGATCGCCCCTACGAGCAGTACTTC. This gives the protein CASSNYFPRSGDRPYEQYF.

This CDR3 is CSASGGAGNEQFF. In DNA, the CDR3 is TGCAGTGCTAGTGGCGGGGCCGGCAATGAGCAGTTCTTC. The chain carries TRBV20-1 and TRBJ2-1; weak D call: TRBD2 (6 bases). The germline V gene encodes CDR1 DFQATT and CDR2 SNEGSKA (reference sequence). CDR3 size: 13 residues. Trimming stripped 3 bases from V and 6 bases from J, with 12 bases between.

The rearrangement uses TRBV2 and TRBJ2-3; TRBD2 aligns across 9 bases. Germline trimming cut 4 bases from V and 1 base from J; bases unmatched to any gene: 3. The CDR3 extends over 15 amino acids. The germline gives CDR1 SNHLY, CDR2 FYNNEI. The CDR3 region has the DNA TGTGCCAGCAGTGCTGAGCGGGAGGGCACAGATACGCAGTATTTT. It translates to CASSAEREGTDTQYF.

The gene calls are TRBV11-3 and TRBJ2-2; 12 bases are shared with TRBD2. The germline CDR1 and CDR2 sequences are SGHNT and YENEEA. Germline trimming cut 5 bases from V and 5 bases from J; bases unmatched to any gene: 6. This CDR3 comprises 16 residues. CDR3 amino acids: CASSGLAGGVTGELFF. For the CDR3, the DNA is TGTGCCAGCAGCGGGCTAGCGGGAGGGGTAACCGGGGAGCTGTTTTTT.

As concerns this clone: This same CDR3 is encoded by further DNA sequences in the sample. The rearrangement joins TRBV30 to TRBJ1-5; D uncertain. This CDR3 has 13 residues. Germline V gives CDR1 GTSNPN, CDR2 SVGIG (reference sequence). V was shortened by 3 bases and J by 2 bases, with 8 bases between the two germline ends. The CDR3 region is CAWSVARNQPQHF. DNA of the CDR3: TGTGCCTGGAGCGTGGCTCGCAATCAGCCCCAGCATTTT.

This chain links TRBV3-1 (or the pseudogene TRBV3-2) with TRBJ2-7, with D uncertain. This CDR3 region has 16 residues. Germline V lookup: CDR1 LGHDT, CDR2 YNNKEL (reference sequence). V lost 1 base and J lost 6, with 19 bases in between. The CDR3 DNA reads TGTGCCAGCAGCCAAGTTTTAGCTCCCCTTTCAGGCGAGCAGTACTTC. It specifies CASSQVLAPLSGEQYF.

This chain uses TRBV5-6 with TRBJ1-2, with D perhaps matching TRBD1 (5 bases). CDR1 and CDR2 (germline): SGHDT, YYEEEE. The CDR3 sequence is 13 residues long. Trimming removed 2 bases at V and 4 bases at J, with 9 bases between. The CDR3 here is CASSLTGSYGYTF. The DNA of the CDR3 is TGTGCCAGCAGCTTAACAGGTTCCTATGGCTACACCTTC.

The rearrangement links TRBV24-1 to TRBJ1-1; a weak D match, TRBD1 (5 bases). Looked up from germline, CDR1 is KGHDR and CDR2 is SFDVKD. V lost 10 bases to trimming and J lost 5 bases, with 16 bases between them. The length of the CDR3 is 13 residues. CDR3 sequence (DNA): TGTGCCACGTCACGAGGGGATGGGACTGAAGCTTTCTTT. Translated: CATSRGDGTEAFF.

Regarding this clone: The same CDR3 also results from other DNA sequences found in this sample. The CDR3 spells CASSLRGNQPQHF. CDR3 sequence (DNA): TGTGCCAGCAGCTTAAGGGGCAATCAGCCCCAGCATTTT. The chain combines TRBV7-2 with TRBJ1-5; D uncertain. The CDR3 length is 13 residues. Trimming removed 2 bases at V and 2 bases at J, with 4 bases between. Germline lookup yields CDR1 SGHTA and CDR2 FQGNSA.

This rearrangement joins TRBV7-3 to TRBJ2-1; D assignment may be TRBD1 or TRBD2 (5 bases each). Trimming removed 6 bases from V and 0 bases from J, with 9 bases in between. The CDR3 runs to 14 residues. CDR1 is SGHTA, CDR2 FQGTGA, per germline. CDR3 sequence (DNA): TGTGCCAGCAGTAGGGACCCCTCCTACAATGAGCAGTTCTTC. Amino acid sequence: CASSRDPSYNEQFF. Variable domain in full (rest from reference TRBV7-3 and TRBJ2-1): GAGVSQTPSNKVTEKGKYVELRCDPISGHTALYWYRQSLGQGPEFLIYFQGTGAADDSGLPNDRFFAVRPEGSVSTLKIQRTERGDSAVYLCASSRDPSYNEQFFGPGTRLTVL.

This chain connects TRBV19 to TRBJ1-2; TRBD1 aligns across 7 bases. Trimming at V came to 5 bases and at J to 7 bases, leaving 10 bases not matched to a gene. The CDR3 is 14 amino acids. CDR1 LNHDA and CDR2 SQIVND come from the germline V gene (reference sequence). The CDR3 here is CASSSRDRGTGYTF. The CDR3 bases are TGTGCCAGTAGTTCCCGGGACAGAGGTACTGGCTACACCTTC.

This clone has just a few counts. The chain combines TRBV7-3 with TRBJ2-1; TRBD2 matches at 8 bases. The CDR3 is 13 amino acids. V lost 4 bases to trimming and J lost 7 bases; unmatched junction nucleotides: 3. Germline V gene lookup returns CDR1 SGHTA and CDR2 FQGTGA. The CDR3 bases are TGTGCCAGCAGCTCGACTAGCGTAAATGAGCAGTTCTTC. This translates into CASSSTSVNEQFF.

The chain uses TRBV3-1 (or the pseudogene TRBV3-2) and TRBJ1-1; no clear D gene. Germline-derived CDR1 and CDR2 are LGHDT and YNNKEL (reference sequence). V was shortened by 0 bases and J by 0 bases, with 5 bases between the two germline ends. The CDR3 totals 14 residues. The CDR3 nucleotides are TGTGCCAGCAGCCAAGAACAGTTGAACACTGAAGCTTTCTTT. It encodes CASSQEQLNTEAFF.

As DNA, the CDR3 is TGCAGCGTTATCCTAGGACTAGCGGGAGACGGGGACGAGCAGTTCTTC. This gives the protein CSVILGLAGDGDEQFF. J is TRBJ2-1 and V is TRBV29-1; 13 bases are shared with TRBD2. With V trimmed by 5 bases and J by 10 bases, 14 bases remained unmatched. There are 16 residues in the CDR3. Germline V gene sequence: CDR1 SQVTM, CDR2 ANQGSEA.

The gene calls are TRBV29-1 and TRBJ1-5; no definite D call. The germline V and J ends were trimmed by 4 bases and 1 base, with 8 bases remaining between them. The CDR3 sequence is 13 residues long. Germline-derived CDR1 and CDR2 are SQVTM and ANQGSEA. The CDR3 region has the DNA TGCAGCGTTGTTATCGAGAGCAATCAGCCCCAGCATTTT. Translating it yields CSVVIESNQPQHF. The entire variable domain, with the rest obtained from reference TRBV29-1 and TRBJ1-5, is as follows: SAVISQKPSRDICQRGTSLTIQCQVDSQVTMMFWYRQQPGQSLTLIATANQGSEATYESGFVIDKFPISRPNLTFSTLTVSNMSPEDSSIYLCSVVIESNQPQHFGDGTRLSIL.

This clone was observed a few times. The genes are TRBV6-5 and TRBJ2-2; 10 bases line up with TRBD2. The V gene end was trimmed by 1 base and the J gene end by 7 bases; junction bases not matched to a gene: 3. CDR3 size: 15 residues. CDR1 and CDR2 from the germline V gene are MNHEY and SVGAGI. In DNA form, the CDR3 reads TGTGCCAGCAGTTACTTCTCTAGCGGGAGCGGGGAGCTGTTTTTT. Translation: CASSYFSSGSGELFF.

This chain links TRBV5-6 with TRBJ1-2; D gene ambiguous. Germline-derived CDR1 and CDR2 are SGHDT and YYEEEE. The CDR3 consists of 16 residues. Trimming cost V 0 bases and J 7 bases, with 19 bases left between them. The CDR3 here is CASSLAGSGYLGGYTF. The CDR3 DNA follows: TGTGCCAGCAGCTTGGCAGGCAGTGGGTATCTTGGTGGCTACACCTTC.

The chain couples TRBV5-5 to TRBJ2-7; D gene uncertain. The CDR3 extends over 12 amino acids. The germline gives CDR1 SGHKS, CDR2 YYEKEE (reference sequence). V gave up 0 bases and J gave up 5 bases, with 6 bases separating them. CDR3 nucleotide sequence: TGTGCCAGCAGCTTGGCTAGGGACGAGCAGTACTTC. Amino acids: CASSLARDEQYF.

This rearrangement joins TRBV5-6 to TRBJ2-2; the D gene is possibly TRBD1 (5 bases). CDR3 length equals 17 residues. Per the germline V gene, CDR1 is SGHDT and CDR2 is YYEEEE. V lost 1 base and J 1 base, leaving 14 bases between the germline ends. This CDR3 is CASSLILSRENTGELFF. CDR3 in DNA: TGTGCCAGCAGCTTGATCCTGTCCAGGGAGAACACCGGGGAGCTGTTTTTT.